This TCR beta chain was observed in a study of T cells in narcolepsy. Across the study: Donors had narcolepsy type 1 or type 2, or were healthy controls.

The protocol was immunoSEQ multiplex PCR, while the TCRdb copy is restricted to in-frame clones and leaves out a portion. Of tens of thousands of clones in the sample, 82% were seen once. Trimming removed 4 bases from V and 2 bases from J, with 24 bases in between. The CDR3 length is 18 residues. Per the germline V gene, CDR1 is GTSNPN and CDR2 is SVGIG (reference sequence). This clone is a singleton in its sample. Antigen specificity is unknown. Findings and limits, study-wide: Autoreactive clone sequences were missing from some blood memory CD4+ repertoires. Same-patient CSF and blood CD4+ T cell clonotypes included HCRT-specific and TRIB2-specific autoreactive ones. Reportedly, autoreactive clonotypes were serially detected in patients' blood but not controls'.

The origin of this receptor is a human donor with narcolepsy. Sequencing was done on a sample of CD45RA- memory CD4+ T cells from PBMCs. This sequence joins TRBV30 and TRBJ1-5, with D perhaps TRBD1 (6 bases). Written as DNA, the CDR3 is TGTGCCTGGAAAAAACCCCTCCCAGGGGAGGTTCGCAATCAGCCCCAGCATTTT. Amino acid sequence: CAWKKPLPGEVRNQPQHF.